The 10 T cell receptor beta chains reported below all come from one sample, sequenced in a study of CXCR3-negative and CXCR3-positive naive CD8 T cells. 5' RACE with UMI labels generated the TRB cDNA libraries. TCRdb reprocessed the 5' RACE reads, with one entry per CDR3 protein and no DNA. Its table lists about 3,700 distinct CDR3 sequences. Material: naive CXCR3- CD8+ T cells from blood. Subset denoted: CD45RO-CCR7+CD27+CD95- naive CD8+ T cells lacking CXCR3 (TNR3-). The receptors originated from a human donor in good health. Some clones in this sample may be carry-over from other donors' samples.

This clonotype is medium-sized by frequency. V usage is TRBV12-3 or TRBV12-4 and J usage is TRBJ1-1; TCRdb gives TRBD1 as the D gene, but with no DNA this cannot be confirmed. The CDR3 spans 15 residues. The CDR3 region is CASSDRDRGMSEAFF.

J is TRBJ2-1 and V is TRBV3-1; TCRdb lists TRBD2, though no DNA is available to test this call. The CDR3 length is 20 residues. From germline, CDR1 is LGHDT and CDR2 YNNKEL (reference sequence). The CDR3 sequence is CASSQDVPTSGESSYNEQFF.

CDR3 sequence: CASTPELLAGGPVNEQFF. The chain uses TRBV6-2 or TRBV6-3 and TRBJ2-1; the D call of TRBD2 rests on TCRdb alone, since no DNA is present to check it. The V gene's germline CDR1 is MNHEY and CDR2 SVGEGT. This CDR3 has 18 residues.

In terms of frequency, this clonotype is medium-sized. The CDR3 sequence: CSVGAGANLRTDTQYF. This chain joins TRBV29-1 and TRBJ2-3; TCRdb's D gene call, TRBD2, goes unchecked for lack of DNA. This CDR3 spans 16 amino acids. Germline CDR1 and CDR2: SQVTM and ANQGSEA.

This clonotype is medium-sized by frequency. The chain employs TRBV9 and TRBJ1-2; TCRdb's D call of TRBD1 is untestable without DNA. There are 13 residues in the CDR3. Per the germline V gene, CDR1 is SGDLS and CDR2 is YYNGEE. The CDR3 here is CASSLGTEYGYTF. Complete variable domain (other parts from reference TRBV9 and TRBJ1-2): DSGVTQTPKHLITATGQRVTLRCSPRSGDLSVYWYQQSLDQGLQFLIQYYNGEERAKGNILERFSAQQFPDLHSELNLSSLELGDSALYFCASSLGTEYGYTFGSGTRLTVV.

By frequency, this clonotype registers medium-sized (0.01 to 0.1%). V gene TRBV12-3 or TRBV12-4 combines with J gene TRBJ1-1. CDR3 size: 12 residues. The CDR3 is CASSFGGDEAFF.

Its frequency marks this clonotype as medium-sized. This chain links TRBV20-1 with TRBJ2-1; TCRdb's assignment of TRBD1 cannot be checked, as there is no DNA. Germline V gives CDR1 DFQATT, CDR2 SNEGSKA (reference sequence). This CDR3 contains 15 residues. This CDR3 is CSASDPPRDIDEQFF.

This sequence joins TRBV12-3 or TRBV12-4 and TRBJ1-2; without DNA, the TCRdb call of TRBD1 cannot be checked. The CDR3 length is 14 residues. The chain's CDR3 is CASSYYRGQDGYTF.

The V call is TRBV6-6, the J call TRBJ1-2; the TCRdb call, TRBD1, lacks DNA for checking. This CDR3 region has 15 residues. Germline CDR1 reads MNHNY; CDR2 reads SVGAGI (reference sequence). CDR3 amino acids: CASSYWDRKSYGYTF.

This sequence joins TRBV29-1 and TRBJ2-1; TCRdb reports TRBD2, a call that lacks DNA to check it against. The length of the CDR3 is 14 residues. Germline V gives CDR1 SQVTM, CDR2 ANQGSEA. The CDR3 sequence is CSVQLAERDNEQFF.